This T cell receptor beta chain derives from a study of T-cell reconstitution after alpha-beta-depleted transplantation in children (dated by TCRdb to 2015 to 2016). For context, the study as a whole: The study quantitatively tracked T-cell immune reconstitution after TCRalphabeta/CD19-depleted allogeneic hematopoietic cell transplantation in children using TCR repertoire profiling.

What the authors observed across the whole study: The frequencies of hyperexpanded clones fell over the following months, and after one year, T-cell counts and TCRbeta diversity were mostly attributed to newly produced T cells. The high TCRbeta diversity at day 60 in some patients was ascribed to recipient T cells and intrathymic progenitors that had survived conditioning. About two months after transplant, the apparently early recovery of alphabetaT-cell counts reportedly depended on just several hundred clones that had expanded rapidly and came from non-depleted graft cells.

Receptor amplification or capture employed PCR. These reads were obtained on an Illumina HiSeq 2500. TCR library preparation used molecular barcoding, with unique molecular identifiers applied to normalize quantification of the TCRbeta repertoire. TCRdb reprocessed the public reads (quality trimming at Q25 with fastp, clone calling with MiXCR) and kept in-frame beta chains. Each record represents a unique CDR3 protein, reported with the most common genes and DNA among its rows. For this sample there are about 300,000 distinct CDR3 sequences; about 9.4% appear just once. The ten largest clones take up approximately 7% of the sample. On this clonotype itself: It has no known antigen specificity. One base away there is no much larger clone; base qualities are not given.

This sample's treatment or condition label indicates: allogeneic hematopoietic cell transplantation with graft depleted of TCRalphabeta T cells and CD19 B cells. The children who served as transplant recipients had been given grafts of TCRalphabeta/CD19-depleted allogeneic hematopoietic cells. From the germline V gene, CDR1 is SGHRS and CDR2 is YFSETQ. The CDR3 starts with the cysteine, ends with the phenylalanine, and has 15 residues. The retained sequence is limited to the CDR3, 45 bases, with the frame set at the first base. V and J are trimmed by 2 bases and 9 bases, and the gene matches miss 5 bases of the junction.

The material sequenced was PBMCs, taken before TCRalphabeta/CD19-depleted stem cell transplant. The sequence joins TRBV5-1 to TRBJ2-1; a stretch of 13 junction bases matches TRBD2. The receptor's source is a boy under two years old with acute myeloid leukemia, due to receive a stem cell transplant. The CDR3 corresponds to CASSFTSGGAGEQFF. The DNA sequence is as follows: TGCGCCAGCAGCTTTACTAGCGGGGGGGCCGGTGAGCAGTTCTTC.